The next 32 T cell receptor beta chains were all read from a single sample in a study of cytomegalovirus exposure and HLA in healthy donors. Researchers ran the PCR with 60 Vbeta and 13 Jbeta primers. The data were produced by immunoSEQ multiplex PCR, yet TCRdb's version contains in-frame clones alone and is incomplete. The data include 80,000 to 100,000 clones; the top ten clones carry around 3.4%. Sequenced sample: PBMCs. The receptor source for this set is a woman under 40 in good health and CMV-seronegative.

CDR3 DNA: TGTGCCAGTAGCCACGGAGCTCAGCCCCAGCATTTT. Its protein product is CASSHGAQPQHF. This chain joins TRBV19 and TRBJ1-5; D ambiguous. With 6 bases removed from V and 6 bases from J, the gap between germline ends came to 9 bases. The CDR3 is 12 residues long. Germline V gives CDR1 LNHDA, CDR2 SQIVND (reference sequence).

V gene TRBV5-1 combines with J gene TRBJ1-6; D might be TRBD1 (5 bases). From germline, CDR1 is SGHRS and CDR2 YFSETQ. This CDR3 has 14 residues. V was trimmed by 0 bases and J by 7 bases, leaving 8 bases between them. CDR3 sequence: CASSLAHRNSPLHF. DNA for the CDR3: TGCGCCAGCAGCTTGGCCCACAGGAATTCACCCCTCCACTTT.

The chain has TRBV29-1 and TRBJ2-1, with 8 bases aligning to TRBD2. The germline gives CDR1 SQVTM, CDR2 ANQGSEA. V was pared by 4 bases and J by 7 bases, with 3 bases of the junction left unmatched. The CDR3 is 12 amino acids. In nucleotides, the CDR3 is TGCAGCGTTGTCGGCGGGAGGAATGAGCAGTTCTTC. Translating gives CSVVGGRNEQFF.

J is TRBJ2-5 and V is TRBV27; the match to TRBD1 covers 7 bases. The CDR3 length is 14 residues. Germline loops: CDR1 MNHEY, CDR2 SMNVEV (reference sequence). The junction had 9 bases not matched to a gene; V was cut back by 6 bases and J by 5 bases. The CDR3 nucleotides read TGTGCCAGCAGCCTCCTAGGGGGCAGGGAGACCCAGTACTTC. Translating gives CASSLLGGRETQYF.

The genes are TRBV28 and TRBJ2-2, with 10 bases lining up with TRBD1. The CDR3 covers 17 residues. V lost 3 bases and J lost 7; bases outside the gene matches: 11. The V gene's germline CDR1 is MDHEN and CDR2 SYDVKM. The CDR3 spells CASSFNLGQGVYGELFF. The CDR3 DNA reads TGTGCCAGCAGTTTTAACCTAGGACAGGGGGTCTACGGGGAGCTGTTTTTT.

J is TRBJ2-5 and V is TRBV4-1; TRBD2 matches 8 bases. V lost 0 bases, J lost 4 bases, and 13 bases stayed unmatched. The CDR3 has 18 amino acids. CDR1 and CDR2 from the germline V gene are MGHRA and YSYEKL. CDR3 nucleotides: TGCGCCAGCAGCCAAGATCGAGGTAGCGGGGTCGGGGGAGAGACCCAGTACTTC. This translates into CASSQDRGSGVGGETQYF.

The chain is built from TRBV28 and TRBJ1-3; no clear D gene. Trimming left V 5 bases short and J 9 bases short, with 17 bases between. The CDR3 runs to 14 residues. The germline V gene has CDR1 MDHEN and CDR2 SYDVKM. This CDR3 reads CASSQSYRRGTIYF. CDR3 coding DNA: TGTGCCAGCAGTCAGTCCTATCGAAGAGGCACCATATATTTT. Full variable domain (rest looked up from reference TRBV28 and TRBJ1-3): DVKVTQSSRYLVKRTGEKVFLECVQDMDHENMFWYRQDPGLGLRLIYFSYDVKMKEKGDIPEGYSVSREKKERFSLILESASTNQTSMYLCASSQSYRRGTIYFGEGSWLTVV.

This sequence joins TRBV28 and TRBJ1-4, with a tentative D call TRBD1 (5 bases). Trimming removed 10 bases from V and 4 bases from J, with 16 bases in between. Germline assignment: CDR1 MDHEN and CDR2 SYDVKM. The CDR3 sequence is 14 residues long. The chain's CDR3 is CATKGSPGNEKLFF. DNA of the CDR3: TGTGCCACCAAGGGGTCTCCCGGTAATGAAAAACTGTTTTTT. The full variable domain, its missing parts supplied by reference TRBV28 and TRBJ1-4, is DVKVTQSSRYLVKRTGEKVFLECVQDMDHENMFWYRQDPGLGLRLIYFSYDVKMKEKGDIPEGYSVSREKKERFSLILESASTNQTSMYLCATKGSPGNEKLFFGSGTQLSVL.

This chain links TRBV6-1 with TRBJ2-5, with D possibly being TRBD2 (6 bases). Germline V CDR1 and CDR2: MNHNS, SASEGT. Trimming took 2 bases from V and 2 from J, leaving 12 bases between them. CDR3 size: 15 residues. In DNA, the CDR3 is TGTGCCAGCAGTGAAAGCGCAGGGAGGCAAGAGACCCAGTACTTC. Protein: CASSESAGRQETQYF.

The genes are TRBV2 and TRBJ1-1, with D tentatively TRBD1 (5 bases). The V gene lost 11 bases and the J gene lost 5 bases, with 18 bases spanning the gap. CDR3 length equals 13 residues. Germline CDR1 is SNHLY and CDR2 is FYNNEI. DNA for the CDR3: TGTGCCTCTGTGGGGCAGGGAGGGACTGAAGCTTTCTTT. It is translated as CASVGQGGTEAFF.

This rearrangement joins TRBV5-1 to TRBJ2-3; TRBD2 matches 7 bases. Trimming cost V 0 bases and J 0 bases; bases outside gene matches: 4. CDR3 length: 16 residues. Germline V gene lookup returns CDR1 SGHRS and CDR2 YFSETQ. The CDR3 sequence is CASSLAGSGSTDTQYF. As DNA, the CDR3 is TGCGCCAGCAGCTTGGCGGGTAGCGGGAGCACAGATACGCAGTATTTT.

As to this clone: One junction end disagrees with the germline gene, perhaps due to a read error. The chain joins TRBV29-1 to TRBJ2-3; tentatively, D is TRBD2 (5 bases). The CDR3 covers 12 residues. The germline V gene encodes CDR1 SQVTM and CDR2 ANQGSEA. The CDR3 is CGVRGNTDTQYF. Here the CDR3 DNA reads TGCGGCGTTCGAGGGAACACAGATACGCAGTATTTT.

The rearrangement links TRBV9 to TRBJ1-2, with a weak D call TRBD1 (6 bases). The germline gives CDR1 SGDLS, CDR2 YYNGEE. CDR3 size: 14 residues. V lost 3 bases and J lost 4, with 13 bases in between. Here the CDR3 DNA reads TGTGCCAGCAGCGCGTCCACAGGGTTCTATGGCTACACCTTC. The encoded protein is CASSASTGFYGYTF.

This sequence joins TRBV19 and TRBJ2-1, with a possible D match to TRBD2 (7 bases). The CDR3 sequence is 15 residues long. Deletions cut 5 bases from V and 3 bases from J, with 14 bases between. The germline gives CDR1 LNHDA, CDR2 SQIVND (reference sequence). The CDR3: CASSVRGAYYNEQFF. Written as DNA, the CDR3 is TGTGCCAGTAGTGTACGGGGGGCCTACTACAATGAGCAGTTCTTC.

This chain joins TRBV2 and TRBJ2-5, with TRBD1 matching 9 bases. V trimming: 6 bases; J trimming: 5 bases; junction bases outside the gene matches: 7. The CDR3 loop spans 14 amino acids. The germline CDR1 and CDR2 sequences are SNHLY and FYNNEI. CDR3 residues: CASRLTGGGETQYF. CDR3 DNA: TGTGCCAGCAGGCTTACAGGGGGCGGCGAGACCCAGTACTTC.

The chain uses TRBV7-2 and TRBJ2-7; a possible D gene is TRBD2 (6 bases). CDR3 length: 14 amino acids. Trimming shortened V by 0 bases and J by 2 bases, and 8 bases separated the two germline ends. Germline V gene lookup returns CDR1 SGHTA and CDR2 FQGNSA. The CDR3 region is CASSLAREPYEQYF. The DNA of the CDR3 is TGTGCCAGCAGCTTAGCCCGGGAGCCCTACGAGCAGTACTTC. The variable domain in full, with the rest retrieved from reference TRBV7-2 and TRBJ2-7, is GAGVSQSPSNKVTEKGKDVELRCDPISGHTALYWYRQSLGQGLEFLIYFQGNSAPDKSGLPSDRFSAERTGGSVSTLTIQRTQQEDSAVYLCASSLAREPYEQYFGPGTRLTVT.

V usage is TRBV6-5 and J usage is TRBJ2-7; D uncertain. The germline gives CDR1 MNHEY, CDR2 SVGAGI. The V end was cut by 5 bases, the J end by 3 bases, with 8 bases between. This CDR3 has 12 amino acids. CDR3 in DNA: TGTGCCAGCAGTCTATTCGGCTACGAGCAGTACTTC. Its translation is CASSLFGYEQYF.

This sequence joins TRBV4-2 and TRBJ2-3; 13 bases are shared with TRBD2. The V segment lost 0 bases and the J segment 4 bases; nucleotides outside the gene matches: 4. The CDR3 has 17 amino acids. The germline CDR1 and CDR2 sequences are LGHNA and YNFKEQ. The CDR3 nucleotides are TGTGCCAGCAGCCAAGATGGACTAGCGGGAGCTGCAGATACGCAGTATTTT. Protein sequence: CASSQDGLAGAADTQYF.

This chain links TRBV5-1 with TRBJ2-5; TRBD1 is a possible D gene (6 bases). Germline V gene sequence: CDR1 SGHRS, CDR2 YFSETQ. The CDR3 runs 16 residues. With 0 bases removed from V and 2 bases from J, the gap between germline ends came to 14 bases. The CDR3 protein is CASSLVWGQRQETQYF. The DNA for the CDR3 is TGCGCCAGCAGCTTGGTCTGGGGGCAGAGGCAAGAGACCCAGTACTTC.

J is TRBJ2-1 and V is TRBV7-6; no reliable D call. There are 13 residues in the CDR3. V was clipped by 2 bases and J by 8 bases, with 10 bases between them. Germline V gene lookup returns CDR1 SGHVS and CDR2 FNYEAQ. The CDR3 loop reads CASSLYPGDEQFF. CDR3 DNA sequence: TGTGCCAGCAGCTTATATCCGGGTGATGAGCAGTTCTTC. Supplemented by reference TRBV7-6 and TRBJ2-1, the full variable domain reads GAGVSQSPRYKVTKRGQDVALRCDPISGHVSLYWYRQALGQGPEFLTYFNYEAQQDKSGLPNDRFSAERPEGSISTLTIQRTEQRDSAMYRCASSLYPGDEQFFGPGTRLTVL.

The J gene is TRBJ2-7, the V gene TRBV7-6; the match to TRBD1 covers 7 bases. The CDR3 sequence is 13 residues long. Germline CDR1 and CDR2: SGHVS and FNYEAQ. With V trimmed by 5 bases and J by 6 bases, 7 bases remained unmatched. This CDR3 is CASSPGTAGEQYF. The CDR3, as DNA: TGTGCCAGCAGCCCCGGGACAGCCGGCGAGCAGTACTTC.

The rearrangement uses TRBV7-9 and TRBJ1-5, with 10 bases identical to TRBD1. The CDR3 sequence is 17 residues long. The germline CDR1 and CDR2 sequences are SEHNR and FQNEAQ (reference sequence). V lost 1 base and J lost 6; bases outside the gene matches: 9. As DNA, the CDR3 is TGTGCCAGCAGCTTAGGGGCTCGGACAGGGGGTCGTCAGCCCCAGCATTTT. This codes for CASSLGARTGGRQPQHF.

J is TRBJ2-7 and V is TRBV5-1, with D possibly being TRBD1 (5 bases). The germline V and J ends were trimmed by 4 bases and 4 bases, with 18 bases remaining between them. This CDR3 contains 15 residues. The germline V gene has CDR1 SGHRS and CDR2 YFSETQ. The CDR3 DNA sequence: TGCGCCAGCAGCCCCAACCGACAAGGGGAATACGAGCAGTACTTC. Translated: CASSPNRQGEYEQYF.

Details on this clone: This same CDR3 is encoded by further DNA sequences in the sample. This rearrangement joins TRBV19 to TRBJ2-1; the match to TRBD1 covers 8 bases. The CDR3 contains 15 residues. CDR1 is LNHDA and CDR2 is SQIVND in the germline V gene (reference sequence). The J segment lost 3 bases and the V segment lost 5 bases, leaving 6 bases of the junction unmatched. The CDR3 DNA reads TGTGCCAGTAGTGTGTCCGGGACAGGCTACAATGAGCAGTTCTTC. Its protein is CASSVSGTGYNEQFF.

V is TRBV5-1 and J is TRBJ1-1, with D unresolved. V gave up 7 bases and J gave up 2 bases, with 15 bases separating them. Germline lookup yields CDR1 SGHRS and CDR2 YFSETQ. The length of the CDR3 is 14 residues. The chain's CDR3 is CASGSTYSNTEAFF. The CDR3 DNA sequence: TGCGCCAGCGGGTCGACGTACAGCAACACTGAAGCTTTCTTT.

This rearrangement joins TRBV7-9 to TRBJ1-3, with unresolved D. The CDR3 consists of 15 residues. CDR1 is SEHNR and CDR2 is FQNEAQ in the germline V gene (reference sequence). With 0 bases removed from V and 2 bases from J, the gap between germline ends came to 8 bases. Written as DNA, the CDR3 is TGTGCCAGCAGCTTAGCTACCGGGACTGGAAACACCATATATTTT. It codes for CASSLATGTGNTIYF.

DNA of the CDR3: TGTGCCAGCAGTTTAGGAGGGTTATACGAGCAGTACTTC. Translating it yields CASSLGGLYEQYF. V is TRBV27 and J is TRBJ2-7; tentative D call: TRBD2 (6 bases). Trimming took 2 bases from V and 4 from J, leaving 9 bases between them. This CDR3 is 13 amino acids long. The V gene's germline CDR1 is MNHEY and CDR2 SMNVEV (reference sequence).

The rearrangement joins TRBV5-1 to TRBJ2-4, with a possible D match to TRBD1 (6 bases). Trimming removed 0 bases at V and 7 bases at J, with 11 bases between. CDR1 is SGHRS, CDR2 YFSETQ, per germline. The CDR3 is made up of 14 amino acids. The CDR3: CASSLGGHANIQYF. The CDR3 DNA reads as TGCGCCAGCAGCTTGGGGGGACATGCGAACATTCAGTACTTC.

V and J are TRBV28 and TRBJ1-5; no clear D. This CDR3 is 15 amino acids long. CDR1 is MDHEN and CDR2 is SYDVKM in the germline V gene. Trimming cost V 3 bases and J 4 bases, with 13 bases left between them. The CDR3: CASSFWQRANQPQHF. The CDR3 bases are TGTGCCAGCAGTTTTTGGCAGAGAGCGAATCAGCCCCAGCATTTT. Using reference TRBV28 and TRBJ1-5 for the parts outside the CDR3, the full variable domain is DVKVTQSSRYLVKRTGEKVFLECVQDMDHENMFWYRQDPGLGLRLIYFSYDVKMKEKGDIPEGYSVSREKKERFSLILESASTNQTSMYLCASSFWQRANQPQHFGDGTRLSIL.

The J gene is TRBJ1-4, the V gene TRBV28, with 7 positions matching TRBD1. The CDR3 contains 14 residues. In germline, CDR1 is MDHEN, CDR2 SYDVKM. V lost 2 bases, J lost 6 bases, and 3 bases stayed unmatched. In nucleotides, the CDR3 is TGTGCCAGCAGTTTAACAGGGGCGGATGAAAAACTGTTTTTT. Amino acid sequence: CASSLTGADEKLFF. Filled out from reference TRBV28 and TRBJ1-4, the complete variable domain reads DVKVTQSSRYLVKRTGEKVFLECVQDMDHENMFWYRQDPGLGLRLIYFSYDVKMKEKGDIPEGYSVSREKKERFSLILESASTNQTSMYLCASSLTGADEKLFFGSGTQLSVL.

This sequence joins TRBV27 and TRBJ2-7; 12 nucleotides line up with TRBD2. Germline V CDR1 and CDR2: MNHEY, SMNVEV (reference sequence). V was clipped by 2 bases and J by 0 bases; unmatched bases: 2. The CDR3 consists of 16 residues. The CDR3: CASSLLLAGGSYEQYF. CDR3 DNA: TGTGCCAGCAGTTTACTACTAGCGGGGGGCTCCTACGAGCAGTACTTC.

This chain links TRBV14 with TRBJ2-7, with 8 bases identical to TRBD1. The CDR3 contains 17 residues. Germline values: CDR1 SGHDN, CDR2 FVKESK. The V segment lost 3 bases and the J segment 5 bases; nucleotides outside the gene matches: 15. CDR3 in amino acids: CASSHLSPGQVDNEQYF. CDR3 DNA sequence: TGTGCCAGCAGCCATCTCAGTCCGGGACAGGTCGATAACGAGCAGTACTTC.